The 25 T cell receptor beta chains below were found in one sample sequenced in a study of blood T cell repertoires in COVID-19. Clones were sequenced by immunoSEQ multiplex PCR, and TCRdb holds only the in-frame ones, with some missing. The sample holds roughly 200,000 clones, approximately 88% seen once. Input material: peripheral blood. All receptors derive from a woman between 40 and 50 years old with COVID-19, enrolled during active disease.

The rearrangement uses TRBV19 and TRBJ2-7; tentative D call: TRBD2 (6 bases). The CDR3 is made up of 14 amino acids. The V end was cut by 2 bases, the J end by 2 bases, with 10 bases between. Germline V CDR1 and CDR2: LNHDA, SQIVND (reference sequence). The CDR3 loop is CASSIPGGAYEQYF. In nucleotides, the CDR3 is TGTGCCAGTAGTATACCCGGAGGGGCCTACGAGCAGTACTTC.

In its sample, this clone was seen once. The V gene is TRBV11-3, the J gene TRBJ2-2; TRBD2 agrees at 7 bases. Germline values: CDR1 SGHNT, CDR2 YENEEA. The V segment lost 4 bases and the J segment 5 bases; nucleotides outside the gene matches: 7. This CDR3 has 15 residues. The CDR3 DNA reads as TGTGCCAGCAGCTCGGTAGCCGGGGGGACCGGGGAGCTGTTTTTT. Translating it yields CASSSVAGGTGELFF. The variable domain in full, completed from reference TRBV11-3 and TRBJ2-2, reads EAGVVQSPRYKIIEKKQPVAFWCNPISGHNTLYWYLQNLGQGPELLIRYENEEAVDDSQLPKDRFSAERLKGVDSTLKIQPAELGDSAVYLCASSSVAGGTGELFFGEGSRLTVL.

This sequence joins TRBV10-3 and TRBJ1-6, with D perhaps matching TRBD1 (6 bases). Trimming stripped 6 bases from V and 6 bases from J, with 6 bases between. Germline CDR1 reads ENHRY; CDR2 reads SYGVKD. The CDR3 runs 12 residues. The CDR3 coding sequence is TGTGCCATCAGGGACAGTAATTCACCCCTCCACTTT. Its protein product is CAIRDSNSPLHF.

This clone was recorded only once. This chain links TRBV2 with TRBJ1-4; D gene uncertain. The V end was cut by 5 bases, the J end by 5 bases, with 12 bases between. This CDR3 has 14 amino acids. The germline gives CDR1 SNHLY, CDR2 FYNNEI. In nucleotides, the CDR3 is TGTGCCAGCAGTTCTGGACTCCTCAATGAAAAACTGTTTTTT. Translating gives CASSSGLLNEKLFF.

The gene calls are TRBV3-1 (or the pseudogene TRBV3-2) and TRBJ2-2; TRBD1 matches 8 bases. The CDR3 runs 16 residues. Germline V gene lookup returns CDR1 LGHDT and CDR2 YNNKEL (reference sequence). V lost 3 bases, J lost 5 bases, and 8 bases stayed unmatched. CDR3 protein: CASSQSGTGATGELFF. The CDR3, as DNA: TGTGCCAGCAGCCAGTCCGGGACAGGCGCGACCGGGGAGCTGTTTTTT.

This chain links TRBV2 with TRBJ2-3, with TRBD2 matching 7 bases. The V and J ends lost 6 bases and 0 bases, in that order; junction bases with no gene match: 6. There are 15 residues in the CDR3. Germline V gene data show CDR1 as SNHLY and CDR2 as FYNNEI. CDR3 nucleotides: TGTGCCAGCAGATCGGGGGGACTAAGCACAGATACGCAGTATTTT. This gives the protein CASRSGGLSTDTQYF.

The CDR3 nucleotides read TGTGCCAGTAGTATCGCGGCGAGTCCTATCTATGGCTACACCTTC. Protein product: CASSIAASPIYGYTF. The gene calls are TRBV19 and TRBJ1-2, with D unclear. This CDR3 is 15 amino acids long. Germline values: CDR1 LNHDA, CDR2 SQIVND (reference sequence). The V gene lost 3 bases and the J gene lost 4 bases, with 15 bases spanning the gap. Using reference TRBV19 and TRBJ1-2 for the parts outside the CDR3, the full variable domain is DGGITQSPKYLFRKEGQNVTLSCEQNLNHDAMYWYRQDPGQGLRLIYYSQIVNDFQKGDIAEGYSVSREKKESFPLTVTSAQKNPTAFYLCASSIAASPIYGYTFGSGTRLTVV.

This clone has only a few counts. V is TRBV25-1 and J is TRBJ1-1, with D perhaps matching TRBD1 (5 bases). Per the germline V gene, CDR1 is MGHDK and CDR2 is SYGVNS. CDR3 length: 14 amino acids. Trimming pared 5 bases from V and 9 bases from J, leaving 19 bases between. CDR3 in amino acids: CASSIWTMGSQAFF. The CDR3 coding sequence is TGTGCCAGCAGTATATGGACAATGGGTTCTCAAGCTTTCTTT.

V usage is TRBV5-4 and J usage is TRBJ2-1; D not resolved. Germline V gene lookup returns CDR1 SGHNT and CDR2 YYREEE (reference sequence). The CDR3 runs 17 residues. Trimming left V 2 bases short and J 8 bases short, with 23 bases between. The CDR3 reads CASSFTPRIRPLDEQFF. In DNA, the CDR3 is TGTGCCAGCAGCTTTACTCCCCGCATCCGCCCGCTGGATGAGCAGTTCTTC.

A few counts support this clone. CDR3 bases: TGTGCCAGCAGCAACCTATCCGCTAGCGGGGGAATCACCGGGGAGCTGTTTTTT. Translation gives CASSNLSASGGITGELFF. The chain links TRBV21-1 to TRBJ2-2; the table's D call, TRBD2, has no DNA check behind it. TRBV21-1 is termed a pseudogene. The CDR3 has 18 amino acids.

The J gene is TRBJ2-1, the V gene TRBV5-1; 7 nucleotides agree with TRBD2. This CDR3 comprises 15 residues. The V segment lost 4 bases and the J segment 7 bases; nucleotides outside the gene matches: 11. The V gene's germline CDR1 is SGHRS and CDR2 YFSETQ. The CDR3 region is CASSLTGTTHNEQFF. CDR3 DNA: TGCGCCAGCAGCCTAACCGGGACTACACATAATGAGCAGTTCTTC. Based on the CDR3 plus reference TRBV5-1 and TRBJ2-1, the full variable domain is KAGVTQTPRYLIKTRGQQVTLSCSPISGHRSVSWYQQTPGQGLQFLFEYFSETQRNKGNFPGRFSGRQFSNSRSEMNVSTLELGDSALYLCASSLTGTTHNEQFFGPGTRLTVL.

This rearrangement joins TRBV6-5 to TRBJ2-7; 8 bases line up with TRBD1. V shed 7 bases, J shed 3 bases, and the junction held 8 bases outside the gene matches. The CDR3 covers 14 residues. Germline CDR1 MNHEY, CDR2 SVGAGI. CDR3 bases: TGTGCCAGCATTACACCGGACAGGGACTACGAGCAGTACTTC. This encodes CASITPDRDYEQYF.

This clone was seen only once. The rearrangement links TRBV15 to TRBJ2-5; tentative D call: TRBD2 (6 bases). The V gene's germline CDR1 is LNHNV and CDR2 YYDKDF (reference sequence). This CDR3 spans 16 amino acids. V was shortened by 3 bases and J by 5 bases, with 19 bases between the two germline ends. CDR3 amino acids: CATSSVISGRGETQYF. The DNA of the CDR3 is TGTGCCACCAGCAGTGTTATTAGCGGCCGGGGGGAGACCCAGTACTTC.

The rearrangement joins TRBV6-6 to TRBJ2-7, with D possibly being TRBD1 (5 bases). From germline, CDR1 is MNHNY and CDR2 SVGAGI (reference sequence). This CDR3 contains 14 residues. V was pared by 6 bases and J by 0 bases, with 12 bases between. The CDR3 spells CASSYRQSSYEQYF. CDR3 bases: TGTGCCAGCAGCTACAGACAGAGCTCCTACGAGCAGTACTTC.

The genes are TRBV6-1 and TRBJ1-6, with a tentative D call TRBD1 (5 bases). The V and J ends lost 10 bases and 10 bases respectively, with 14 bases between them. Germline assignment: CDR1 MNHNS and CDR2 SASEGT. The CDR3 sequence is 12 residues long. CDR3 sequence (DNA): TGTGCCATACAGGCCGGAGGGTCACCCCTCCACTTT. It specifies CAIQAGGSPLHF.

The CDR3 nucleotides are TGTGCCAGTAGTACGGGTTATTCGGACAGAGCCGCTGAGACCCAGTACTTC. Its translation is CASSTGYSDRAAETQYF. The chain links TRBV19 to TRBJ2-5, with a tentative D call TRBD1 (6 bases). From germline, CDR1 is LNHDA and CDR2 SQIVND (reference sequence). The CDR3 has 17 amino acids. V lost 4 bases and J lost 5, with 23 bases in between. The full variable domain, in which reference TRBV19 and TRBJ2-5 provide the parts outside the CDR3, is DGGITQSPKYLFRKEGQNVTLSCEQNLNHDAMYWYRQDPGQGLRLIYYSQIVNDFQKGDIAEGYSVSREKKESFPLTVTSAQKNPTAFYLCASSTGYSDRAAETQYFGPGTRLLVL.

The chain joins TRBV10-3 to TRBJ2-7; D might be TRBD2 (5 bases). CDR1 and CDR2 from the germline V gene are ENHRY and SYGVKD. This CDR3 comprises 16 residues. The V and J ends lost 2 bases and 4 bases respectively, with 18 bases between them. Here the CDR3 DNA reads TGTGCCATCAGTGAGGGCGGTAGGGCAGGAGGTTACGAGCAGTACTTC. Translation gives CAISEGGRAGGYEQYF.

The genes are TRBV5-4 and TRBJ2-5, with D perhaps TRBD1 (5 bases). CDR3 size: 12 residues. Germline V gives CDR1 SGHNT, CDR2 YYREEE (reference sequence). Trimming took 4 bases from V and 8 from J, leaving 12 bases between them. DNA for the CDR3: TGTGCCAGCAGCCCCTCCAGGGAAACCCAGTACTTC. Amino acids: CASSPSRETQYF.

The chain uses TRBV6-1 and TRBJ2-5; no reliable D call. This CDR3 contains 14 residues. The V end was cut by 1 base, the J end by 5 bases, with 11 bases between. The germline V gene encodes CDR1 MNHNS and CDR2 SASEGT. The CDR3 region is CASSEDQVWETQYF. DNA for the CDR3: TGTGCCAGCAGTGAAGACCAGGTTTGGGAGACCCAGTACTTC.

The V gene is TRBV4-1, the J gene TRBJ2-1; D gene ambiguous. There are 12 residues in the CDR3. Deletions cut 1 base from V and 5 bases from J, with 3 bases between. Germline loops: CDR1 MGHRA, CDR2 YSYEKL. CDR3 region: CASSQADNEQFF. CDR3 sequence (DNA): TGCGCCAGCAGCCAAGCGGACAATGAGCAGTTCTTC.

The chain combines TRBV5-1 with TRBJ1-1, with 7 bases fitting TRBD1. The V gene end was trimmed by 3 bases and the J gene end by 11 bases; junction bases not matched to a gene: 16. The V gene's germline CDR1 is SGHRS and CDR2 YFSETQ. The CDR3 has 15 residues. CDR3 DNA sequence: TGCGCCAGCAGCTCAAGTGACCGGGACAGAAAGATCGCTTTCTTT. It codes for CASSSSDRDRKIAFF. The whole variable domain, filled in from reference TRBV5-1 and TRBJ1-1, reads KAGVTQTPRYLIKTRGQQVTLSCSPISGHRSVSWYQQTPGQGLQFLFEYFSETQRNKGNFPGRFSGRQFSNSRSEMNVSTLELGDSALYLCASSSSDRDRKIAFFGQGTRLTVV.

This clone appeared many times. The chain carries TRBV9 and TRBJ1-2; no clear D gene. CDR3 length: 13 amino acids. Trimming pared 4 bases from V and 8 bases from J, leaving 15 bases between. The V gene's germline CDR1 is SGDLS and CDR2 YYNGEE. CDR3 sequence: CASSPRDRVGYTF. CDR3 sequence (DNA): TGTGCCAGCAGCCCTCGAGACCGGGTAGGCTACACCTTC.

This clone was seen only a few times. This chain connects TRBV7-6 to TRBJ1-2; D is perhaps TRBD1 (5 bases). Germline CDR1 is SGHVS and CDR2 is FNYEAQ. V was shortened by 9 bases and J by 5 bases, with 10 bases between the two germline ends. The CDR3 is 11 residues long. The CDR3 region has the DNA TGTGCCAGGGGGCGGGGGTATGGCTACACCTTC. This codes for CARGRGYGYTF.

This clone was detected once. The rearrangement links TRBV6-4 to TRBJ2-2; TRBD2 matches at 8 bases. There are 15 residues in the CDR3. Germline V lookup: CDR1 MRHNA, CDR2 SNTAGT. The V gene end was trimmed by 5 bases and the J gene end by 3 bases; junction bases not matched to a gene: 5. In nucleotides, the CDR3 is TGTGCCAGCAGTCCCCTAGCGGGCGACACCGGGGAGCTGTTTTTT. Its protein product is CASSPLAGDTGELFF.

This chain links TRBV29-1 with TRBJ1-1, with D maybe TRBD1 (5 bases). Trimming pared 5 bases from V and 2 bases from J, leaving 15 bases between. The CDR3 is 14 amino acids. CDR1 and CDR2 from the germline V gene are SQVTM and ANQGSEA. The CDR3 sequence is CSVRYSQGNTEAFF. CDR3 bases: TGCAGCGTTCGGTACTCCCAGGGAAACACTGAAGCTTTCTTT. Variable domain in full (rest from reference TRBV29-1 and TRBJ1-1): SAVISQKPSRDICQRGTSLTIQCQVDSQVTMMFWYRQQPGQSLTLIATANQGSEATYESGFVIDKFPISRPNLTFSTLTVSNMSPEDSSIYLCSVRYSQGNTEAFFGQGTRLTVV.